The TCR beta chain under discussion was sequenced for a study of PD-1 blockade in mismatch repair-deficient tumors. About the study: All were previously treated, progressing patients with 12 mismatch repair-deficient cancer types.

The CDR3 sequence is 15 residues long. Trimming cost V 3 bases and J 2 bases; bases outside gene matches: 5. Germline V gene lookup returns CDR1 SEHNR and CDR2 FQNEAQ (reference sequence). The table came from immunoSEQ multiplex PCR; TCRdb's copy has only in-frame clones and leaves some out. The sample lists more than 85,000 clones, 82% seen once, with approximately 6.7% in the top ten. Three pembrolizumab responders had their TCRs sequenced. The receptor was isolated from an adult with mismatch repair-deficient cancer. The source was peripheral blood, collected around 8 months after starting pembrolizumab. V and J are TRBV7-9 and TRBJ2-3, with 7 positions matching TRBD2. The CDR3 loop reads CASSLGSGNTDTQYF. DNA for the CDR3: TGTGCCAGCAGCTTGGGAAGCGGGAACACAGATACGCAGTATTTT.